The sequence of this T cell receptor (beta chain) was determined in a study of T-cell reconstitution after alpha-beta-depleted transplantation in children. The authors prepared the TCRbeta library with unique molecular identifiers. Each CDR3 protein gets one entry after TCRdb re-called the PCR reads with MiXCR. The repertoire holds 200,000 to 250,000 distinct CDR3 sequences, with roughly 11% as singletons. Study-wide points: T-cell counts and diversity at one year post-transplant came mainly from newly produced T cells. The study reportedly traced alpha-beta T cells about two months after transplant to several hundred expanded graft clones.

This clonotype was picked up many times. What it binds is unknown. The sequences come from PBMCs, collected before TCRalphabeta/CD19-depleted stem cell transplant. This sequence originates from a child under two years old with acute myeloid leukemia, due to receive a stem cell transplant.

The CDR3 here is CASSPRLLASADSYGYTF. Here the CDR3 DNA reads TGTGCCAGCAGCCCTCGACTTTTGGCGTCAGCCGATTCCTATGGCTACACCTTC. This sequence joins TRBV11-2 and TRBJ1-2; D not resolved. This CDR3 has 18 residues. CDR1 and CDR2 from the germline V gene are SGHAT and FQNNGV. V was pared by 5 bases and J by 4 bases, with 26 bases between.